Presented here are 32 T cell receptor beta chains from one specimen sequenced in a study of human T cells and chemical hapten exposure. Time point described: patch test 2, 6 weeks after DPC sensitization. Treatment meaning: therapeutic diphenylcyclopropenone sensitization with weekly scalp DPC. Each CDR3 protein is one row after TCRdb ran MiXCR on the RACE reads. The repertoire holds around 67,000 distinct CDR3 sequences, with 8.5% as singletons. The source material was whole blood, sampled in connection with sensitization to the hapten diphenylcyclopropenone (DPC). Source of these receptors: a woman aged 45 to 65 with alopecia areata. Some clones in this sample may be carry-over from other donors' samples.

V is TRBV5-6 and J is TRBJ1-5; the D gene is possibly TRBD1 (5 bases). The CDR3 extends over 13 amino acids. CDR1 SGHDT and CDR2 YYEEEE come from the germline V gene. Trimming pared 3 bases from V and 7 bases from J, leaving 11 bases between. The CDR3 here is CASSWGEGQPQHF. CDR3 in DNA: TGTGCCAGCAGCTGGGGGGAAGGCCAGCCCCAGCATTTT.

This clonotype showed up just a few times. The chain carries TRBV6-5 and TRBJ1-5, with TRBD1 matching 7 bases. Germline V lookup: CDR1 MNHEY, CDR2 SVGAGI. J gave up 1 base and V 6 bases, and 6 bases lay outside the gene matches. The CDR3 totals 15 residues. The CDR3 nucleotides read TGTGCCAGCAGACTGACAGGGAAAAGCAATCAGCCCCAGCATTTT. As protein: CASRLTGKSNQPQHF.

The rearrangement joins TRBV12-3 or TRBV12-4 to TRBJ2-2; no firm D call. V lost 5 bases to trimming and J lost 6 bases, with 4 bases between them. The CDR3 spans 11 residues. The CDR3 region has the DNA TGTGCCAGCAGTCCCTCCGGGGAGCTGTTTTTT. As protein: CASSPSGELFF.

This clonotype was found a few times. The chain uses TRBV29-1 and TRBJ1-1; possible D gene TRBD1, 6 bases. The CDR3 has 14 residues. V lost 8 bases to trimming and J lost 4 bases, with 20 bases between them. In germline, CDR1 is SQVTM, CDR2 ANQGSEA. The CDR3 here is CSCWARGKGTEAFF. In DNA form, the CDR3 reads TGCAGCTGTTGGGCCAGGGGAAAAGGCACTGAAGCTTTCTTT.

This clonotype has just a few counts. The chain couples TRBV5-1 to TRBJ2-7; the D is unclear. The germline CDR1 and CDR2 sequences are SGHRS and YFSETQ. The CDR3 sequence is 13 residues long. Between the trimmed V and J ends, which lost 5 bases and 0 bases, there was a span of 9 bases. The CDR3 nucleotides read TGCGCCAGCAGTGACCCTAGCTCCTACGAGCAGTACTTC. The encoded protein is CASSDPSSYEQYF.

This clonotype was detected only a few times. The rearrangement links TRBV7-2 to TRBJ2-1; D gene unclear. CDR1 and CDR2 from the germline V gene are SGHTA and FQGNSA. V was pared by 0 bases and J by 9 bases, with 15 bases between. There are 15 residues in the CDR3. In DNA, the CDR3 is TGTGCCAGCAGCTTAGCGGTTGGCTCCCCAAGTGAGCAGTTCTTC. It codes for CASSLAVGSPSEQFF.

This chain connects TRBV19 to TRBJ1-1; maybe TRBD1 (5 bases). Germline V gene lookup returns CDR1 LNHDA and CDR2 SQIVND (reference sequence). Trimming took 0 bases from V and 0 from J, leaving 14 bases between them. The CDR3 runs to 17 residues. The CDR3 here is CASSIERGWAMNTEAFF. The CDR3 DNA is TGTGCCAGTAGTATAGAGAGGGGCTGGGCGATGAACACTGAAGCTTTCTTT. The full variable domain, in which reference TRBV19 and TRBJ1-1 provide the parts outside the CDR3, is DGGITQSPKYLFRKEGQNVTLSCEQNLNHDAMYWYRQDPGQGLRLIYYSQIVNDFQKGDIAEGYSVSREKKESFPLTVTSAQKNPTAFYLCASSIERGWAMNTEAFFGQGTRLTVV.

V gene TRBV28 combines with J gene TRBJ2-7, with 8 bases identical to TRBD1. The CDR3 loop spans 15 amino acids. Trimming took 3 bases from V and 5 from J; bases not matched to a gene: 9. The germline V gene has CDR1 MDHEN and CDR2 SYDVKM. CDR3 nucleotide sequence: TGTGCCAGCAGTTTCGTGGCAGGGGGCTTCCACGAGCAGTACTTC. The encoded protein is CASSFVAGGFHEQYF.

This clonotype has at least ten counts. The rearrangement joins TRBV6-5 to TRBJ1-2; D is unresolved. Germline V gene lookup returns CDR1 MNHEY and CDR2 SVGAGI. The V and J ends lost 0 bases and 1 base respectively, with 6 bases between them. The CDR3 covers 14 residues. The DNA for the CDR3 is TGTGCCAGCAGTTACTCTGCGCTTAACTATGGCTACACCTTC. This sequence encodes CASSYSALNYGYTF.

This clonotype has ten or more counts. CDR3 protein: CSVPQGPSYWPQHF. The CDR3 DNA sequence: TGCAGCGTTCCGCAGGGCCCGTCATATTGGCCCCAGCATTTT. V and J are TRBV29-1 and TRBJ1-5; D is perhaps TRBD1 (5 bases). Germline CDR1 SQVTM, CDR2 ANQGSEA. Trimming removed 5 bases at V and 9 bases at J, with 20 bases between. The CDR3 has 14 amino acids.

This rearrangement joins TRBV29-1 to TRBJ2-3, with TRBD2 matching over 10 bases. CDR1 and CDR2 from the germline V gene are SQVTM and ANQGSEA. J lost 6 bases, V lost 4 bases, and 7 bases had no gene match. The CDR3 runs 14 residues. The CDR3 spells CSVASGGASDTQYF. CDR3 coding DNA: TGCAGCGTTGCAAGCGGGGGGGCTAGTGATACGCAGTATTTT.

This clonotype has more than one count but fewer than ten. The CDR3 here is CASSKPRTSGGAQDTQYF. DNA for the CDR3: TGTGCCAGCAGCAAACCGAGGACTAGCGGGGGGGCTCAAGATACGCAGTATTTT. This chain links TRBV7-2 with TRBJ2-3, with TRBD2 matching 15 bases. V dropped 5 bases and J dropped 5; count of bases not matched to a gene: 11. The V gene's germline CDR1 is SGHTA and CDR2 FQGNSA. This CDR3 spans 18 amino acids.

The chain uses TRBV6-5 and TRBJ1-2; a weak D match, TRBD1 (5 bases). The germline gives CDR1 MNHEY, CDR2 SVGAGI. V shed 3 bases and J shed 7 bases, with 15 bases lying between them. The CDR3 covers 14 residues. The CDR3, as DNA: TGTGCCAGCAGTTATGAGGGGCTGGTTTCTGGCTACACCTTC. Translated: CASSYEGLVSGYTF.

This clonotype was seen repeatedly, ten times or more. The rearrangement joins TRBV29-1 to TRBJ1-4, with TRBD1 as a possible D gene (6 bases). V dropped 0 bases and J dropped 8 bases, with 10 bases sitting between them. CDR1 is SQVTM, CDR2 ANQGSEA, per germline. This CDR3 comprises 13 residues. The CDR3 protein is CSVEDRGREKLFF. As DNA, the CDR3 is TGCAGCGTTGAAGACAGGGGTCGGGAAAAACTGTTTTTT.

This clonotype came up a few times. The chain uses TRBV29-1 and TRBJ1-1, with D hard to call. The CDR3 is made up of 13 amino acids. Trimming took 0 bases from V and 0 from J, leaving 5 bases between them. The germline V gene encodes CDR1 SQVTM and CDR2 ANQGSEA. The DNA of the CDR3 is TGCAGCGTTGAAGACAGCCTGAACACTGAAGCTTTCTTT. Protein product: CSVEDSLNTEAFF.

The J gene is TRBJ1-5, the V gene TRBV19, with TRBD1 matching over 8 bases. CDR1 LNHDA and CDR2 SQIVND come from the germline V gene (reference sequence). The length of the CDR3 is 15 residues. The trim removed 5 bases at V and 4 bases at J, leaving 7 bases unmatched. CDR3 in amino acids: CASSPDRGDNQPQHF. The CDR3 DNA sequence: TGTGCCAGTAGTCCTGACAGGGGAGATAATCAGCCCCAGCATTTT.

This clonotype was observed at least ten times. CDR3 DNA: TGTGCCATCAGTGAGAGAGGACAGGGGGAAGAGTATGGCTACACCTTC. Protein sequence: CAISERGQGEEYGYTF. The chain is built from TRBV10-3 and TRBJ1-2, with TRBD1 matching 10 bases. Germline V gives CDR1 ENHRY, CDR2 SYGVKD. V shed 2 bases, J shed 5 bases, and the junction held 8 bases outside the gene matches. The CDR3 is 16 residues long.

The chain links TRBV12-3 or TRBV12-4 to TRBJ1-5; D uncertain. Trimming took 1 base from V and 4 from J, leaving 8 bases between them. The CDR3 runs to 14 residues. CDR3 amino acids: CASSLGTENQPQHF. CDR3 bases: TGTGCCAGCAGTTTAGGGACGGAGAATCAGCCCCAGCATTTT.

The CDR3 sequence is CSARDDRGRGDEQFF. The CDR3 DNA follows: TGCAGTGCTAGAGATGACAGGGGGCGCGGAGATGAGCAGTTCTTC. The gene calls are TRBV20-1 and TRBJ2-1; 10 bases match TRBD1. CDR3 length: 15 amino acids. J was trimmed by 8 bases and V by 0 bases; bases with no gene match: 7. CDR1 is DFQATT and CDR2 is SNEGSKA in the germline V gene (reference sequence).

This clonotype was seen repeatedly, ten times or more. The V and J genes are TRBV2 and TRBJ1-2; TRBD1 matches 9 bases. The germline V gene has CDR1 SNHLY and CDR2 FYNNEI. The CDR3 runs to 15 residues. The V and J ends lost 5 bases and 4 bases, in that order; junction bases with no gene match: 8. CDR3 nucleotide sequence: TGTGCCAGCAGTCTAGGACAGGGGACTTCCTATGGCTACACCTTC. It is translated as CASSLGQGTSYGYTF. The full variable domain, its missing parts supplied by reference TRBV2 and TRBJ1-2, is EPEVTQTPSHQVTQMGQEVILRCVPISNHLYFYWYRQILGQKVEFLVSFYNNEISEKSEIFDDQFSVERPDGSNFTLKIRSTKLEDSAMYFCASSLGQGTSYGYTFGSGTRLTVV.

The rearrangement links TRBV25-1 to TRBJ2-7; possible D gene TRBD1, 6 bases. Germline V gives CDR1 MGHDK, CDR2 SYGVNS. The CDR3 is made up of 15 amino acids. V dropped 3 bases and J dropped 2 bases, with 14 bases sitting between them. CDR3 amino acids: CASSDTGTRTYEQYF. The CDR3 DNA follows: TGTGCCAGCAGTGACACCGGGACACGGACCTACGAGCAGTACTTC.

The CDR3 loop reads CASSYPGSGVSPLHF. DNA of the CDR3: TGTGCCAGCAGTTATCCGGGTTCGGGAGTCTCACCCCTCCACTTT. This chain joins TRBV6-2 or TRBV6-3 and TRBJ1-6; D ambiguous. From germline, CDR1 is MNHEY and CDR2 SVGEGT. The CDR3 is 15 amino acids. The V and J ends lost 3 bases and 10 bases respectively, with 16 bases between them.

The chain employs TRBV12-3 or TRBV12-4 and TRBJ2-5, with 8 bases matching TRBD1. This CDR3 has 15 residues. The V gene end was trimmed by 6 bases and the J gene end by 0 bases; junction bases not matched to a gene: 6. The CDR3 spells CASSIRQGNQETQYF. The DNA for the CDR3 is TGTGCCAGCAGCATCCGACAGGGGAACCAAGAGACCCAGTACTTC.

The rearrangement joins TRBV7-8 to TRBJ2-7; 11 bases line up with TRBD1. CDR1 and CDR2 from the germline V gene are SGHVS and FQNEAQ. The CDR3 length is 15 residues. J lost 9 bases, V lost 4 bases, and 11 bases had no gene match. The CDR3 DNA reads as TGTGCCAGCAGCTCCTGGAGGGACAGGGGGAACGGGCAGTACTTC. Translating it yields CASSSWRDRGNGQYF. Complete variable domain (other parts from reference TRBV7-8 and TRBJ2-7): GAGVSQSPRYKVAKRGQDVALRCDPISGHVSLFWYQQALGQGPEFLTYFQNEAQLDKSGLPSDRFFAERPEGSVSTLKIQRTQQEDSAVYLCASSSWRDRGNGQYFGPGTRLTVT.

This clonotype was counted at least ten times. This chain connects TRBV20-1 to TRBJ2-1; D is perhaps TRBD2 (5 bases). Germline V gene sequence: CDR1 DFQATT, CDR2 SNEGSKA (reference sequence). V lost 0 bases to trimming and J lost 2 bases, with 8 bases between them. The CDR3 totals 14 residues. In DNA, the CDR3 is TGCAGTGCTAGAGAGGCGGGCCCCTACAATGAGCAGTTCTTC. As protein: CSAREAGPYNEQFF.

In its sample, this clonotype was seen a few times. The chain links TRBV12-3 or TRBV12-4 to TRBJ2-7, with D perhaps TRBD1 or TRBD2 (5 bases each). The germline V and J ends were trimmed by 6 bases and 7 bases, with 19 bases remaining between them. The CDR3 is 14 residues long. In nucleotides, the CDR3 is TGTGCCAGCAGCCCCGGGACGGCGGCTGAGGAGCAGTACTTC. Amino acids: CASSPGTAAEEQYF.

This rearrangement joins TRBV4-3 to TRBJ1-1; weak D call: TRBD1 (5 bases). Germline assignment: CDR1 LGHNA and CDR2 YSLEER. This CDR3 has 13 residues. The V gene lost 7 bases and the J gene lost 5 bases, with 14 bases spanning the gap. For the CDR3, the DNA is TGCGCCAGCATGAGGTTCCAGGGAACTGAAGCTTTCTTT. As protein: CASMRFQGTEAFF.

This clonotype showed up just a few times. The V and J genes are TRBV12-3 or TRBV12-4 and TRBJ2-1; TRBD2 matches 7 bases. The ends lost 4 bases at V and 6 bases at J; junction bases unmatched: 3. The CDR3 extends over 13 amino acids. The CDR3 DNA reads TGTGCCAGCAGTTGGGGGGGGGGCAATGAGCAGTTCTTC. It translates to CASSWGGGNEQFF.

This clonotype was detected many times. Here the CDR3 DNA reads TGTGCCAGCAGTTTACGAGGGGGCGGGGAGCCCCAGCATTTT. Translation: CASSLRGGGEPQHF. The chain carries TRBV28 and TRBJ1-5; 7 bases line up with TRBD1. Germline V gene data show CDR1 as MDHEN and CDR2 as SYDVKM. The V segment lost 2 bases and the J segment 8 bases; nucleotides outside the gene matches: 6. CDR3 length: 14 amino acids.

Ten or more counts support this clonotype. The chain joins TRBV15 to TRBJ1-5; D gene ambiguous. Germline V gene sequence: CDR1 LNHNV, CDR2 YYDKDF (reference sequence). V was shortened by 3 bases and J by 1 base, with 7 bases between the two germline ends. The CDR3 extends over 14 amino acids. The CDR3 sequence: CATSRVISNQPQHF. CDR3 in DNA: TGTGCCACCAGCAGGGTTATCAGCAATCAGCCCCAGCATTTT. The variable domain in full, completed from reference TRBV15 and TRBJ1-5, reads DAMVIQNPRYQVTQFGKPVTLSCSQTLNHNVMYWYQQKSSQAPKLLFHYYDKDFNNEADTPDNFQSRRPNTSFCFLDIRSPGLGDTAMYLCATSRVISNQPQHFGDGTRLSIL.

This clonotype was observed a few times. This chain uses TRBV2 with TRBJ1-1; D ambiguous. In germline, CDR1 is SNHLY, CDR2 FYNNEI. The CDR3 is made up of 14 amino acids. V lost 4 bases to trimming and J lost 0 bases, with 9 bases between them. Here the CDR3 DNA reads TGTGCCAGCAGTGCCCGGAGGCTGAACACTGAAGCTTTCTTT. Translation: CASSARRLNTEAFF.

This chain connects TRBV11-2 to TRBJ1-2; perhaps TRBD1 as D (6 bases). Germline CDR1 is SGHAT and CDR2 is FQNNGV. The CDR3 runs 15 residues. V lost 5 bases and J lost 6, with 19 bases in between. Here the CDR3 DNA reads TGTGCCAGCAGCCCATCGTCTCAGGGGCATCATGGCTACACCTTC. Amino acid sequence: CASSPSSQGHHGYTF.